A single sample gave rise to the 18 T cell receptor beta chains below, sequenced in a study of T cell changes during pregnancy in multiple sclerosis. Libraries were prepared by immunoSEQ multiplex PCR; TCRdb keeps only in-frame clonotypes and omits some of them. The top ten clones hold 2.2% of a sample with 55,000 to 75,000 clones, roughly nine tenths of them seen once. The sample here was peripheral blood, taken in the third trimester of pregnancy. These receptors came from a female donor in good health, enrolled as a control in a pregnancy study.

The chain uses TRBV7-2 and TRBJ2-7; TRBD2 matches 10 bases. This CDR3 spans 14 amino acids. V lost 3 bases, J lost 2 bases, and 1 base stayed unmatched. Germline V lookup: CDR1 SGHTA, CDR2 FQGNSA. The CDR3 reads CASSLSGGAYEQYF. DNA for the CDR3: TGTGCCAGCAGCTTGAGCGGGGGGGCCTACGAGCAGTACTTC.

The J gene is TRBJ2-7, the V gene TRBV13; TRBD2 agrees at 12 bases. V shed 4 bases, J shed 4 bases, and the junction held 5 bases outside the gene matches. CDR3 size: 15 residues. Germline loops: CDR1 PRHDT, CDR2 FYEKMQ (reference sequence). The CDR3 region has the DNA TGTGCCAGCAGCTCGACCGGGACTAGCGGGTACGAGCAGTACTTC. Translating it yields CASSSTGTSGYEQYF.

In nucleotides, the CDR3 is TGTGCCAGCAGTTTATCGTCACGCGGCACTGAAGCTTTCTTT. Encoded protein: CASSLSSRGTEAFF. The chain has TRBV27 and TRBJ1-1, with D uncertain. CDR1 MNHEY and CDR2 SMNVEV come from the germline V gene (reference sequence). With 0 bases removed from V and 4 bases from J, the gap between germline ends came to 9 bases. CDR3 size: 14 residues.

The chain is built from TRBV7-9 and TRBJ1-1; D uncertain. The germline gives CDR1 SEHNR, CDR2 FQNEAQ (reference sequence). This CDR3 comprises 15 residues. V lost 5 bases, J lost 1 base, and 14 bases lay in between. For the CDR3, the DNA is TGTGCCAGCAGCCGCCCGCGGGTGGGGAACACTGAAGCTTTCTTT. This encodes CASSRPRVGNTEAFF.

The J gene is TRBJ2-7, the V gene TRBV13, with TRBD2 as a possible D gene (5 bases). Germline V gene data show CDR1 as PRHDT and CDR2 as FYEKMQ (reference sequence). The CDR3 length is 14 residues. Trimming shortened V by 5 bases and J by 5 bases, and 16 bases separated the two germline ends. The CDR3 DNA is TGTGCCAGCAGCCCCAGTGGGCGAGGGCACGAGCAGTACTTC. Translated, it gives CASSPSGRGHEQYF.

V is TRBV5-1 and J is TRBJ2-7; D not resolved. The CDR3 is 10 amino acids. The germline gives CDR1 SGHRS, CDR2 YFSETQ. V lost 5 bases and J lost 7, with 7 bases in between. The CDR3 loop reads CASRTREQYF. The DNA of the CDR3 is TGCGCCAGCAGAACGAGGGAGCAGTACTTC.

The chain employs TRBV19 and TRBJ1-2; no clear D. Germline V gene sequence: CDR1 LNHDA, CDR2 SQIVND (reference sequence). The CDR3 contains 15 residues. The germline V and J ends were trimmed by 5 bases and 5 bases, with 18 bases remaining between them. The CDR3 bases are TGTGCCAGTAGTGCCCCCCGGGAGGCGGTATATGGCTACACCTTC. Translated, it gives CASSAPREAVYGYTF.

V usage is TRBV7-9 and J usage is TRBJ2-4, with D uncertain. The CDR3 runs to 15 residues. Germline V gene data show CDR1 as SEHNR and CDR2 as FQNEAQ (reference sequence). V lost 1 base, J lost 0 bases, and 7 bases lay in between. CDR3 amino acids: CASSLGSGAKNIQYF. CDR3 nucleotides: TGTGCCAGCAGCTTAGGATCGGGAGCCAAAAACATTCAGTACTTC.

The rearrangement links TRBV2 to TRBJ2-5; 12 bases are a match to TRBD2. In germline, CDR1 is SNHLY, CDR2 FYNNEI. With V trimmed by 7 bases and J by 4 bases, 13 bases remained unmatched. The CDR3 extends over 17 amino acids. The CDR3 DNA reads as TGTGCCAGCAAGTATCTAGCGGGGGGGCGTTTTCCAGAGACCCAGTACTTC. Protein sequence: CASKYLAGGRFPETQYF.

The chain combines TRBV19 with TRBJ2-5; D perhaps matches TRBD1 (6 bases). The CDR3 has 14 residues. Per the germline V gene, CDR1 is LNHDA and CDR2 is SQIVND (reference sequence). The V and J ends lost 8 bases and 4 bases respectively, with 17 bases between them. The CDR3 region is CASLGGSEGETQYF. The CDR3, as DNA: TGTGCCAGTCTTGGGGGCTCCGAAGGAGAGACCCAGTACTTC.

The chain combines TRBV7-9 with TRBJ1-5; TRBD1 matches at 7 bases. J lost 4 bases, V lost 1 base, and 10 bases had no gene match. CDR3 size: 17 residues. Germline-derived CDR1 and CDR2 are SEHNR and FQNEAQ (reference sequence). CDR3 region: CASSLGRPGTVNQPQHF. The CDR3, as DNA: TGTGCCAGCAGCTTAGGTAGGCCTGGGACAGTTAATCAGCCCCAGCATTTT.

This sequence joins TRBV5-8 and TRBJ1-5; possibly TRBD1 for D (6 bases). This CDR3 is built from 14 residues. From germline, CDR1 is SGHTS and CDR2 YDEGEE. V was trimmed by 4 bases and J by 9 bases, leaving 17 bases between them. The CDR3 is CASSGDIGLWPQHF. CDR3 bases: TGTGCCAGCAGCGGGGACATCGGCCTTTGGCCCCAGCATTTT.

This chain uses TRBV5-6 with TRBJ2-5; possible D gene TRBD2, 5 bases. The DNA end lines up better with TRBJ2-7; the J call may be wrong. The germline V gene has CDR1 SGHDT and CDR2 YYEEEE. CDR3 length: 15 residues. Here the CDR3 reads CASSLGGLQSYEQYF. CDR3 nucleotide sequence: TGTGCCAGCAGCTTGGGAGGACTCCAGTCCTACGAGCAGTACTTC.

Only one count was recorded for this clone. The chain is built from TRBV27 and TRBJ1-1; TRBD1 matches at 7 bases. The CDR3 loop spans 17 amino acids. The J segment lost 1 base and the V segment lost 1 base, leaving 9 bases of the junction unmatched. The germline V gene has CDR1 MNHEY and CDR2 SMNVEV (reference sequence). The CDR3 DNA follows: TGTGCCAGCAGTTTATGGGGAGTTAGGGGGCAGAACACTGAAGCTTTCTTT. It yields the protein CASSLWGVRGQNTEAFF.

This rearrangement joins TRBV27 to TRBJ2-2, with 9 bases fitting TRBD1. V shed 1 base and J 6 bases; nucleotides not matched to a gene: 3. Germline lookup yields CDR1 MNHEY and CDR2 SMNVEV (reference sequence). The CDR3 totals 15 residues. Written as DNA, the CDR3 is TGTGCCAGCAGTTTATATGGACAGGGGTCCGGGGAGCTGTTTTTT. It specifies CASSLYGQGSGELFF.

The genes are TRBV18 and TRBJ1-6; 8 bases are a match to TRBD1. The CDR3 loop spans 14 amino acids. Trimming at V came to 4 bases and at J to 8 bases, leaving 4 bases not matched to a gene. Per the germline V gene, CDR1 is KGHSH and CDR2 is LQKENI. CDR3 in DNA: TGTGCCAGCTCACGAGACAGGGGAGATTCACCCCTCCACTTT. Translated: CASSRDRGDSPLHF.

This rearrangement joins TRBV6-1 to TRBJ1-2; D not resolved. The CDR3 covers 15 residues. The germline V gene encodes CDR1 MNHNS and CDR2 SASEGT. The V and J ends lost 4 bases and 0 bases respectively, with 12 bases between them. CDR3: CASSVVQRTNYGYTF. CDR3 bases: TGTGCCAGCAGTGTTGTCCAGCGTACTAACTATGGCTACACCTTC.

CDR3 bases: TGCGCCAGCAGCCCCAATCACGGGGGTTTGGACGAGCAGTACTTC. It is translated as CASSPNHGGLDEQYF. This rearrangement joins TRBV4-1 to TRBJ2-7, with TRBD2 as a possible D gene (6 bases). The V end was cut by 4 bases, the J end by 5 bases, with 18 bases between. The germline gives CDR1 MGHRA, CDR2 YSYEKL. The CDR3 covers 15 residues.